This entry is about one TCR beta chain. Its specificity is unknown. Both 60 Vbeta primers and 13 Jbeta primers went into the PCR. TCRdb's copy holds only in-frame clones and misses some; the assay was immunoSEQ multiplex PCR. The sample holds approximately 190,000 clones, more than 65% seen once. The record originates from a study of cytomegalovirus exposure and HLA in healthy donors. Points from the study as a whole: Among TCR sequences, most were rare, though some public TCRs appeared in many donors. A few chains linked to CMV were shown in vitro to be specific for CMV antigens.

The CDR3 consists of 14 residues. Trimming pared 5 bases from V and 0 bases from J, leaving 10 bases between. The V gene's germline CDR1 is LNHDA and CDR2 SQIVND (reference sequence). The donors, nominally healthy at sampling, likely had unrecorded immune exposures. The specimen was PBMCs. This clonotype originated in a woman between 25 and 40 years old in good health and CMV-seropositive. The chain has TRBV19 and TRBJ1-1, with a weak D call TRBD1 (5 bases). The CDR3 here is CASSQGRMNTEAFF. CDR3 DNA sequence: TGTGCCAGTAGTCAGGGAAGGATGAACACTGAAGCTTTCTTT.